The 2 T cell receptor beta chains listed next were all sequenced from one sample in a study of T cells in Graves' hyperthyroidism and ophthalmopathy. The investigators amplified TCR beta CDR3 regions from RNA transcripts. First-round RT-PCR with HTBI primers amplified the TCR CDR3 region. TCRdb processed the multiplex PCR reads anew with MiXCR; each CDR3 protein has one entry. This table holds about 420,000 distinct CDR3 sequences, around 16% found once. The sequencing sample was made of blood. These receptors came from a woman between 18 and 29 years old with Graves' hyperthyroidism.

This clonotype has just a few counts. The chain uses TRBV11-1 and TRBJ2-4, with 10 bases lining up with TRBD1. Germline CDR1 reads SGHAT; CDR2 reads FQDESV (reference sequence). The V segment lost 5 bases and the J segment 1 base; nucleotides outside the gene matches: 11. The CDR3 runs to 18 residues. CDR3 nucleotide sequence: TGTGCCAGCAGCCGGGACAGGGGATTTTCGGTGGCCAAAAACATTCAGTACTTC. The encoded protein is CASSRDRGFSVAKNIQYF.

This clonotype was recorded a few times. The chain employs TRBV7-2 and TRBJ2-2; 12 bases are shared with TRBD1. Trimming took 3 bases from V and 4 from J; bases not matched to a gene: 9. CDR1 SGHTA and CDR2 FQGNSA come from the germline V gene. This CDR3 contains 18 residues. The CDR3 region is CASSLGQGASSVTGELFF. The CDR3, as DNA: TGTGCCAGCAGCTTGGGACAGGGGGCTTCGTCGGTCACCGGGGAGCTGTTTTTT.